A selection of T cell receptor beta chains follows, all from one sample in a study of cytomegalovirus exposure and HLA in healthy donors. Measured with immunoSEQ multiplex PCR; TCRdb has only the in-frame clones, and not every one. The sample lists approximately 130,000 clones, 85% to 90% seen once, with 2% to 2.5% in the top ten. The sequencing sample was made of PBMCs. These receptor sequences come from a woman aged 25 to 39 in good health and CMV-seronegative. The CDR3 runs from the conserved cysteine through the conserved F or W. A D gene is named only where the DNA matches it firmly. Some rows mark clone size as missing; the rest say once, few, many or name a class of expanded clone.

abundance: NA; j_gene: TRBJ1-3; v_gene: TRBV11-2; d_gene: NA; len: 19; CDR3nt: TGTGCCAGCAGCTTAGATCTTCGCCGTACTGGGCCCTCTGGAAACACCATATATTTT; CDR3aa: CASSLDLRRTGPSGNTIYF
abundance: NA; j_gene: TRBJ1-2; v_gene: TRBV19; d_gene: NA; len: 15; CDR3nt: TGTGCCAGCAAGACAACTTACCTAACACCCTATGGCTACACCTTC; CDR3aa: CASKTTYLTPYGYTF
abundance: NA; j_gene: TRBJ2-2; v_gene: TRBV18; d_gene: NA; len: 16; CDR3nt: TGTGCCAGCTCACCACCGCTACAGGGTGACACCGGGGAGCTGTTTTTT; CDR3aa: CASSPPLQGDTGELFF
abundance: NA; j_gene: TRBJ2-4; v_gene: TRBV11-2; d_gene: NA; len: 15; CDR3nt: TGTGCCAGCAGCGTTCCGGTCTTAGCCAAAAACATTCAGTACTTC; CDR3aa: CASSVPVLAKNIQYF
abundance: NA; j_gene: TRBJ2-5; v_gene: TRBV10-3; d_gene: TRBD1; len: 14; CDR3nt: TGTGCCATCAGCGGGACAGGGGACAAAGAGACCCAGTACTTC; CDR3aa: CAISGTGDKETQYF
abundance: NA; j_gene: TRBJ2-4; v_gene: TRBV15; d_gene: NA; len: 15; CDR3nt: TGTGCCACCAGCGTAGTGGGGCTAGCCAAAAACATTCAGTACTTC; CDR3aa: CATSVVGLAKNIQYF
abundance: few; j_gene: TRBJ1-2; v_gene: TRBV19; d_gene: TRBD1; len: 13; CDR3nt: TGTGCCAGTAGTACCGACAGGGGCCCAGGCTACACCTTC; CDR3aa: CASSTDRGPGYTF
abundance: NA; j_gene: TRBJ1-4; v_gene: TRBV7-2; d_gene: NA; len: 16; CDR3nt: TGTGCCAGCAGCCGTGGGACATCCAGAGCTAATGAAAAACTGTTTTTT; CDR3aa: CASSRGTSRANEKLFF
abundance: NA; j_gene: TRBJ1-4; v_gene: TRBV5-1; d_gene: TRBD1; len: 16; CDR3nt: TGCGCCAGCAGCTTAGACCCGGGACAGCTTCATGAAAAACTGTTTTTT; CDR3aa: CASSLDPGQLHEKLFF
abundance: NA; j_gene: TRBJ2-1; v_gene: TRBV6-1; d_gene: TRBD2; len: 15; CDR3nt: TGTGCCAGCAGTGAACTAGCGGGGGGGTACAATGAGCAGTTCTTC; CDR3aa: CASSELAGGYNEQFF
abundance: NA; j_gene: TRBJ1-1; v_gene: TRBV5-1; d_gene: TRBD1; len: 16; CDR3nt: TGCGCCAGCTCGCCCGGGACAGGGGGCCGGAACACTGAAGCTTTCTTT; CDR3aa: CASSPGTGGRNTEAFF
abundance: NA; j_gene: TRBJ1-4; v_gene: TRBV4-1; d_gene: NA; len: 18; CDR3nt: TGCGCCAGCAGCCTCCCGGGACACGAAGCCTCAACTAATGAAAAACTGTTTTTT; CDR3aa: CASSLPGHEASTNEKLFF
abundance: NA; j_gene: TRBJ1-6; v_gene: TRBV27; d_gene: NA; len: 14; CDR3nt: TGTGCCAGCAGCCAGGGGTTTGTTGGATCACCCCTCCACTTT; CDR3aa: CASSQGFVGSPLHF
abundance: NA; j_gene: TRBJ2-3; v_gene: TRBV7-2; d_gene: NA; len: 15; CDR3nt: TGTGCCAGCAGCCCAGACAGGACCCGCACAGATACGCAGTATTTT; CDR3aa: CASSPDRTRTDTQYF
abundance: NA; j_gene: TRBJ2-2; v_gene: TRBV6-5; d_gene: TRBD2; len: 15; CDR3nt: TGTGCCAGCAGGCGAGCGGGGGGGCCGGCCGGGGAGCTGTTTTTT; CDR3aa: CASRRAGGPAGELFF
abundance: NA; j_gene: TRBJ2-7; v_gene: TRBV5-4; d_gene: NA; len: 16; CDR3nt: TGTGCCAGCAGCTTGGAAGTAGGGGTCGTCTCCTACGAGCAGTACTTC; CDR3aa: CASSLEVGVVSYEQYF
abundance: few; j_gene: TRBJ1-3; v_gene: TRBV5-6; d_gene: NA; len: 15; CDR3nt: TGTGCCAGCAGCCCCGACACCAGGGCAGGAAACACCATATATTTT; CDR3aa: CASSPDTRAGNTIYF
abundance: once; j_gene: TRBJ2-3; v_gene: TRBV4-1; d_gene: TRBD2; len: 15; CDR3nt: TGCGCCAGCAGCCAGGACCCTGGGCGGGGGGATACGCAGTATTTT; CDR3aa: CASSQDPGRGDTQYF
abundance: once; j_gene: TRBJ2-2; v_gene: TRBV4-2; d_gene: TRBD1; len: 19; CDR3nt: TGTGCCAGCAGCCAAGATTTCGGCACAGGGGGCGCTCGGACCGGGGAGCTGTTTTTT; CDR3aa: CASSQDFGTGGARTGELFF
abundance: NA; j_gene: TRBJ1-2; v_gene: TRBV18; d_gene: TRBD1; len: 15; CDR3nt: TGTGCCAGCTCACCCGGACAGGGGTACAGCTATGGCTACACCTTC; CDR3aa: CASSPGQGYSYGYTF
abundance: NA; j_gene: TRBJ2-3; v_gene: TRBV7-3; d_gene: TRBD2; len: 15; CDR3nt: TGTGCCAGCAGCTGGGGACTAGCGGGGACAGATACGCAGTATTTT; CDR3aa: CASSWGLAGTDTQYF
abundance: NA; j_gene: TRBJ2-4; v_gene: TRBV18; d_gene: NA; len: 15; CDR3nt: TGTGCCAGCTCACCATGGGCCCGGGCCAAAAACATTCAGTACTTC; CDR3aa: CASSPWARAKNIQYF
abundance: few; j_gene: TRBJ2-2; v_gene: TRBV25-1; d_gene: NA; len: 13; CDR3nt: TGTGCCAGCAGTAGGGGCAACACCGGGGAGCTGTTTTTT; CDR3aa: CASSRGNTGELFF
abundance: NA; j_gene: TRBJ1-5; v_gene: TRBV29-1; d_gene: NA; len: 13; CDR3nt: TGCAGCGTTGTAGAGGGGCTCAATCAGCCCCAGCATTTT; CDR3aa: CSVVEGLNQPQHF
abundance: few; j_gene: TRBJ1-2; v_gene: TRBV30; d_gene: NA; len: 13; CDR3nt: TGTGCCTGGAGGGTGTGGGGGGATAATGGCTACACCTTC; CDR3aa: CAWRVWGDNGYTF
abundance: NA; j_gene: TRBJ2-1; v_gene: TRBV11-2; d_gene: TRBD2; len: 18; CDR3nt: TGTGCCAGCAGCTTAGGGGCTAGCGGGATGGTCTCCTACAATGAGCAGTTCTTC; CDR3aa: CASSLGASGMVSYNEQFF
abundance: NA; j_gene: TRBJ1-4; v_gene: TRBV30; d_gene: NA; len: 14; CDR3nt: TGTGCCTGGAGTGTACGGGCAGGGAATGAAAAACTGTTTTTT; CDR3aa: CAWSVRAGNEKLFF
abundance: NA; j_gene: TRBJ1-2; v_gene: TRBV19; d_gene: TRBD1; len: 16; CDR3nt: TGTGCCAGTAGTTTTGTCCCGGGACAGGGATTTGGCGGCTACACCTTC; CDR3aa: CASSFVPGQGFGGYTF
abundance: NA; j_gene: TRBJ1-1; v_gene: TRBV4-3; d_gene: TRBD1; len: 15; CDR3nt: TGCGCCAGCAGCCAACTTACAGGGGGTGGCACTGAAGCTTTCTTT; CDR3aa: CASSQLTGGGTEAFF
abundance: NA; j_gene: TRBJ2-3; v_gene: TRBV11-2; d_gene: TRBD2; len: 18; CDR3nt: TGTGCCAGCAGCTCCCGCGGGGGGAGGGGGACCTTCACAGATACGCAGTATTTT; CDR3aa: CASSSRGGRGTFTDTQYF
abundance: NA; j_gene: TRBJ2-3; v_gene: TRBV9; d_gene: NA; len: 13; CDR3nt: TGTGCCAGCAGCGCCGGGAGCACAGATACGCAGTATTTT; CDR3aa: CASSAGSTDTQYF
abundance: NA; j_gene: TRBJ2-7; v_gene: TRBV27; d_gene: TRBD2; len: 15; CDR3nt: TGTGCCAGCAGTTTAGGCGGGGGGCGAACCTACGAGCAGTACTTC; CDR3aa: CASSLGGGRTYEQYF